What follows are 15 T cell receptor beta chains derived from one specimen sequenced in a study of preoperative IRX-2 immunotherapy in early breast cancer (dated by TCRdb to the late 2010s). Interpreted using the paper, the treatment or condition label stands for: preoperative locoregional IRX-2 cytokine immunotherapy. Libraries were made using the immunoSEQ multiplex PCR assay. The table comes from immuneACCESS by way of TCRdb, which keeps in-frame sequences with V and J called. Part of the clones is missing from these tables; in studies checked, under half for an unresolved V gene and the rest for unknown reasons. The sample contains 40,000 to 50,000 clones, 70% to 80% of them found a single time. The biggest ten clones account for over 1% of the sample. The input for sequencing was tumor tissue, taken after IRX-2 immunotherapy. The receptors originated from a human donor with breast cancer.

The table lists this clone with a count of one. The rearrangement joins TRBV30 to TRBJ1-2; 7 nucleotides agree with TRBD1. CDR1 and CDR2 (germline): GTSNPN, SVGIG (reference sequence). J gave up 4 bases and V 4 bases, and 6 bases lay outside the gene matches. The CDR3 is made up of 13 amino acids. CDR3 in DNA: TGTGCCTGGAATCCGGGACAGCTCTATGGCTACACCTTC. This sequence encodes CAWNPGQLYGYTF.

The CDR3 DNA follows: TGTGCCAGCAGCCGCCAGGGGCTCAGGGAGGGCTACACCTTC. This codes for CASSRQGLREGYTF. The chain is built from TRBV7-6 and TRBJ1-2; possibly TRBD1 for D (6 bases). The CDR3 covers 14 residues. CDR1 SGHVS and CDR2 FNYEAQ come from the germline V gene. V gave up 5 bases and J gave up 8 bases, with 18 bases separating them.

V gene TRBV19 combines with J gene TRBJ2-2, with D perhaps matching TRBD1 (5 bases). V lost 2 bases and J lost 7, with 5 bases in between. Germline values: CDR1 LNHDA, CDR2 SQIVND (reference sequence). This CDR3 region has 12 residues. The CDR3 here is CASSIRGGELFF. CDR3 in DNA: TGTGCCAGTAGTATAAGGGGCGGGGAGCTGTTTTTT.

The rearrangement uses TRBV19 and TRBJ1-5; the D is unclear. There are 13 residues in the CDR3. Germline values: CDR1 LNHDA, CDR2 SQIVND (reference sequence). Deletions cut 4 bases from V and 3 bases from J, with 7 bases between. CDR3 nucleotide sequence: TGTGCCAGTAGTACCGGGTACAATCAGCCCCAGCATTTT. Its translation: CASSTGYNQPQHF.

The V gene is TRBV19, the J gene TRBJ2-3, with 10 bases aligning to TRBD1. Per germline, CDR1 LNHDA and CDR2 SQIVND (reference sequence). The length of the CDR3 is 15 residues. V was pared by 4 bases and J by 3 bases, with 4 bases of the junction left unmatched. The CDR3 DNA is TGTGCCAGTAGTACCTGGACAGGGGGGACAGATACGCAGTATTTT. It translates to CASSTWTGGTDTQYF.

The genes are TRBV30 and TRBJ2-7; D uncertain. CDR1 and CDR2 (germline): GTSNPN, SVGIG (reference sequence). This CDR3 region has 14 residues. V dropped 1 base and J dropped 0 bases, with 10 bases sitting between them. This chain's CDR3 is CAWSATPSSYEQYF. Here the CDR3 DNA reads TGTGCCTGGAGTGCAACCCCAAGCTCCTACGAGCAGTACTTC.

In this sample, this clone turned up a few times. This chain links TRBV6-8 with TRBJ1-2; 9 bases are shared with TRBD1. The CDR3 consists of 14 residues. The junction had 3 bases not matched to a gene; V was cut back by 5 bases and J by 2 bases. Germline V gene data show CDR1 as MNHGY and CDR2 as SAAAGT. The CDR3 sequence: CASSRTGDNYGYTF. The CDR3 DNA sequence: TGTGCCAGCAGTAGGACAGGGGACAACTATGGCTACACCTTC.

This sequence joins TRBV18 and TRBJ1-4, with D maybe TRBD1 (6 bases). With 6 bases removed from V and 4 bases from J, the gap between germline ends came to 18 bases. CDR3 length: 16 amino acids. Per the germline V gene, CDR1 is KGHSH and CDR2 is LQKENI. The CDR3, as DNA: TGTGCCAGCTCCCCTCGTCAGGGGTTTGGTAATGAAAAACTGTTTTTT. This codes for CASSPRQGFGNEKLFF.

Remarks on this clone: Other DNA sequences in this sample translate to the same CDR3. The V call is TRBV19, the J call TRBJ1-5; 9 positions agree with TRBD1. This CDR3 is built from 15 residues. J was trimmed by 3 bases and V by 3 bases; bases with no gene match: 3. CDR1 is LNHDA and CDR2 is SQIVND in the germline V gene (reference sequence). The CDR3 loop is CASSIDRGNNQPQHF. The CDR3 region has the DNA TGTGCCAGTAGTATTGACAGGGGGAACAATCAGCCCCAGCATTTT.

The chain is built from TRBV28 and TRBJ1-2; TRBD1 is a possible D gene (6 bases). The CDR3 is 15 residues long. With 4 bases removed from V and 3 bases from J, the gap between germline ends came to 15 bases. Germline CDR1 is MDHEN and CDR2 is SYDVKM. CDR3 sequence reads: CASSSHGGGDYGYTF. CDR3 coding DNA: TGTGCCAGCAGTTCCCATGGAGGGGGGGACTATGGCTACACCTTC.

This clone was seen a few times. The V call is TRBV7-6, the J call TRBJ1-2; D is undetermined. Looked up from germline, CDR1 is SGHVS and CDR2 is FNYEAQ. The CDR3 is 14 residues long. The V gene lost 1 base and the J gene lost 0 bases, with 6 bases spanning the gap. The CDR3 protein is CASSLDTANYGYTF. CDR3 nucleotide sequence: TGTGCCAGCAGCTTAGATACAGCTAACTATGGCTACACCTTC. Filled out from reference TRBV7-6 and TRBJ1-2, the complete variable domain reads GAGVSQSPRYKVTKRGQDVALRCDPISGHVSLYWYRQALGQGPEFLTYFNYEAQQDKSGLPNDRFSAERPEGSISTLTIQRTEQRDSAMYRCASSLDTANYGYTFGSGTRLTVV.

V usage is TRBV11-3 and J usage is TRBJ1-1; D is possibly TRBD1 (6 bases). This CDR3 contains 16 residues. In germline, CDR1 is SGHNT, CDR2 YENEEA. Trimming removed 5 bases from V and 0 bases from J, with 16 bases in between. CDR3 DNA: TGTGCCAGCAGCCCCCGCCCGACAGGACTGAACACTGAAGCTTTCTTT. Its protein is CASSPRPTGLNTEAFF.

The chain links TRBV5-1 to TRBJ2-1; 9 bases align to TRBD1. Germline CDR1 SGHRS, CDR2 YFSETQ. V was pared by 3 bases and J by 8 bases, with 12 bases of the junction left unmatched. CDR3 length equals 16 residues. The CDR3 here is CASSSPGQGSGYEQFF. CDR3 bases: TGCGCCAGCAGCTCGCCGGGACAGGGATCAGGGTATGAGCAGTTCTTC.

The V gene is TRBV19, the J gene TRBJ2-1; 7 bases are shared with TRBD2. CDR3 length: 12 residues. The germline gives CDR1 LNHDA, CDR2 SQIVND (reference sequence). V lost 1 base and J lost 15; bases outside the gene matches: 6. Here the CDR3 DNA reads TGTGCCAGTAGTATAGGGGCGGGAGATCTGTTCTTC. Its protein product is CASSIGAGDLFF.

Only a few counts were recorded for this clone. The chain has TRBV19 and TRBJ1-1, with D uncertain. The ends were cut back, 3 bases at V and 4 bases at J, with 12 bases in the middle. CDR3 size: 14 residues. CDR1 is LNHDA and CDR2 is SQIVND in the germline V gene (reference sequence). The CDR3 spells CASSMAGSATEAFF. CDR3 DNA: TGTGCCAGTAGTATGGCGGGGTCAGCCACTGAAGCTTTCTTT.